The 29 T cell receptor beta chains below all came from one sample that was sequenced in a study of breast tumors, draining lymph nodes, adjacent tissues. Each CDR3 protein is one row after TCRdb ran MiXCR on the multiplex PCR reads. This sample has fewer than 300,000 distinct CDR3 sequences; approximately 29% occur once, and the top ten carry 1.1% to 1.5%. Axillary draining lymph nodes of breast cancer patients supplied the node samples. Sequencing was done on a sample of axillary lymph node tissue. The receptors stem from a female donor with breast cancer. Some clones in this sample may be carry-over from other donors' samples.

This clonotype was counted ten times or more. This chain uses TRBV6-1 with TRBJ1-5; 10 bases agree with TRBD1. Germline CDR1 MNHNS, CDR2 SASEGT. The length of the CDR3 is 13 residues. The trim removed 4 bases at V and 7 bases at J, leaving 1 base unmatched. DNA of the CDR3: TGTGCCAGCAGTGTGGGACAGGGGCAGCCCCAGCATTTT. As protein: CASSVGQGQPQHF.

This clonotype was seen many times. One end of the junction is discordant with germline, which a read error may explain. The rearrangement links TRBV6-5 to TRBJ1-6, with D unresolved. CDR1 is MNHEY, CDR2 SVGAGI, per germline. CDR3 length: 16 residues. CDR3 residues: CASSHSKGGYNSPLHF. DNA of the CDR3: TGTGCCAGCAGTCACTCCAAAGGAGGATATAATTCGCCCCTCCACTTT.

Turning to this clonotype: A read error may account for a junction end that differs from germline. This sequence joins TRBV20-1 and TRBJ2-7; tentatively, D is TRBD1 (6 bases). This CDR3 is built from 13 residues. The germline V gene encodes CDR1 DFQATT and CDR2 SNEGSKA (reference sequence). The CDR3, as DNA: TGCAGTGCCCAGGGGCCGATTTCCTACGCGCAGTACTTC. Translated: CSAQGPISYAQYF.

The V gene is TRBV30, the J gene TRBJ2-2, with TRBD1 identical over 7 bases. V was pared by 0 bases and J by 5 bases, with 9 bases of the junction left unmatched. Per the germline V gene, CDR1 is GTSNPN and CDR2 is SVGIG (reference sequence). The CDR3 is 16 residues long. The CDR3 DNA reads as TGTGCCTGGAGTGTACACAGGGGTTTGTTGACCGGGGAGCTGTTTTTT. Translation gives CAWSVHRGLLTGELFF. Looking up the rest from reference TRBV30 and TRBJ2-2 gives the full variable domain: SQTIHQWPATLVQPVGSPLSLECTVEGTSNPNLYWYRQAAGRGLQLLFYSVGIGQISSEVPQNLSASRPQDRQFILSSKKLLLSDSGFYLCAWSVHRGLLTGELFFGEGSRLTVL.

This clonotype showed up many times. CDR3 sequence: CASSQDRAGGFNTQYF. CDR3 sequence (DNA): TGCGCCAGCAGCCAAGATAGGGCGGGAGGCTTCAATACGCAGTATTTT. This chain links TRBV4-3 with TRBJ2-3; TRBD2 aligns across 8 bases. Germline trimming cut 0 bases from V and 7 bases from J; bases unmatched to any gene: 9. This CDR3 comprises 16 residues. Germline-derived CDR1 and CDR2 are LGHNA and YSLEER.

This clonotype was detected many times. The V call is TRBV7-3, the J call TRBJ2-1; 11 bases line up with TRBD2. Germline V gene lookup returns CDR1 SGHTA and CDR2 FQGTGA. The CDR3 is 15 residues long. The V gene end was trimmed by 5 bases and the J gene end by 6 bases; junction bases not matched to a gene: 6. CDR3 in amino acids: CASSPGTSGPNEQFF. CDR3 bases: TGTGCCAGCAGCCCCGGGACTAGCGGACCCAATGAGCAGTTCTTC. Based on the CDR3 plus reference TRBV7-3 and TRBJ2-1, the full variable domain is GAGVSQTPSNKVTEKGKYVELRCDPISGHTALYWYRQSLGQGPEFLIYFQGTGAADDSGLPNDRFFAVRPEGSVSTLKIQRTERGDSAVYLCASSPGTSGPNEQFFGPGTRLTVL.

The sample holds one count of this clonotype. Here the CDR3 DNA reads TGTGCCAGCAGTGATAGACTAGCGGGAGAAGAGACCCAGTACTTC. This gives the protein CASSDRLAGEETQYF. The V and J genes are TRBV2 and TRBJ2-5, with 12 bases aligning to TRBD2. The V gene's germline CDR1 is SNHLY and CDR2 FYNNEI. The CDR3 runs 15 residues. The V gene end was trimmed by 3 bases and the J gene end by 3 bases; junction bases not matched to a gene: 2.

This clonotype showed up just once. This chain links TRBV19 with TRBJ1-5; 8 nucleotides agree with TRBD1. The CDR3 contains 15 residues. V lost 3 bases, J lost 7 bases, and 8 bases stayed unmatched. Germline loops: CDR1 LNHDA, CDR2 SQIVND (reference sequence). CDR3 bases: TGTGCCAGTAGTATGCTGGACAGGGTTTCACAGCCCCAGCATTTT. Translated: CASSMLDRVSQPQHF.

This clonotype came up many times. This chain joins TRBV20-1 and TRBJ2-5; either TRBD1 or TRBD2 may supply D (6 bases each). CDR1 is DFQATT, CDR2 SNEGSKA, per germline (reference sequence). The CDR3 contains 13 residues. Trimming took off 6 bases at V and 5 bases at J, with 16 bases between the two ends. Here the CDR3 reads CSARSGGQETQYF. CDR3 sequence (DNA): TGCAGTGCCCGTAGCGGAGGACAGGAGACCCAGTACTTC.

This clonotype was seen at least ten times. This chain connects TRBV5-1 to TRBJ2-5, with TRBD2 identical over 9 bases. Losses at the gene ends were 2 bases for V and 3 bases for J; bases not matched to a gene: 8. CDR1 and CDR2 from the germline V gene are SGHRS and YFSETQ. The length of the CDR3 is 16 residues. The CDR3 DNA is TGCGCCAGCAGCTTTGGTATTCTAGCGGGGAAAGAGACCCAGTACTTC. It yields the protein CASSFGILAGKETQYF.

With respect to this clonotype: Lacking the conserved final phenylalanine or tryptophan, this CDR3 likely reflects a read error. The chain recombines TRBV11-2 with TRBJ2-7, with D possibly matching TRBD2 (6 bases). The CDR3 covers 16 residues. Germline V lookup: CDR1 SGHAT, CDR2 FQNNGV. The ends were cut back, 5 bases at V and 6 bases at J, with 23 bases in the middle. The DNA for the CDR3 is TGTGCCAGCAGCCCGCGGGACCACCCGGCTGGACTCGAGCAGTACCTC. Translating gives CASSPRDHPAGLEQYL.

This clonotype was counted ten times or more. The CDR3 DNA is TGTGCCATCAGTGACCGGGACGTTAAGGATGGCTACACCTTC. It specifies CAISDRDVKDGYTF. This chain links TRBV10-3 with TRBJ1-2; the D gene is possibly TRBD1 (5 bases). Trimming shortened V by 3 bases and J by 6 bases, and 14 bases separated the two germline ends. There are 14 residues in the CDR3. Germline V gene lookup returns CDR1 ENHRY and CDR2 SYGVKD.

The table lists this clonotype with many counts. The CDR3: CAWSVGTGGFGYTF. As DNA, the CDR3 is TGTGCCTGGAGTGTCGGGACAGGTGGATTTGGCTACACCTTC. V is TRBV30 and J is TRBJ1-2; 8 nucleotides match TRBD1. Germline V gene sequence: CDR1 GTSNPN, CDR2 SVGIG (reference sequence). The CDR3 extends over 14 amino acids. Trimming took 0 bases from V and 7 from J; bases not matched to a gene: 7.

This clonotype was observed a few times. At one end, the junction sequence differs from germline, possibly due to a read error. This chain uses TRBV6-5 with TRBJ2-5; weak D call: TRBD2 (6 bases). Germline V lookup: CDR1 MNHEY, CDR2 SVGAGI. This CDR3 spans 14 amino acids. The CDR3 DNA reads TGTGCCAGCAGGCCTAGCGTCTACCAAGAGACCCAGTGCTTC. Translation: CASRPSVYQETQCF.

V gene TRBV6-2 or TRBV6-3 combines with J gene TRBJ1-4; TRBD1 is a possible D gene (5 bases). This CDR3 region has 13 residues. Per germline, CDR1 MNHEY and CDR2 SVGEGT. With 2 bases removed from V and 10 bases from J, the gap between germline ends came to 11 bases. The CDR3 protein is CASSYDEGRKLFF. The CDR3 nucleotides are TGTGCCAGCAGTTACGACGAGGGGAGAAAACTGTTTTTT.

This clonotype showed up many times. This chain links TRBV7-6 with TRBJ1-3; no clear D gene. Trimming shortened V by 1 base and J by 2 bases, and 6 bases separated the two germline ends. This CDR3 region has 14 residues. The V gene's germline CDR1 is SGHVS and CDR2 FNYEAQ. CDR3 loop: CASSLGGTGNTIYF. The CDR3 DNA reads TGTGCCAGCAGCTTAGGGGGAACTGGAAACACCATATATTTT.

This clonotype was detected a few times. This chain uses TRBV3-1 with TRBJ2-2; 14 bases line up with TRBD2. J was trimmed by 6 bases and V by 0 bases; bases with no gene match: 21. This CDR3 has 23 residues. CDR1 LGHDT and CDR2 YNNKEL come from the germline V gene (reference sequence). The CDR3 nucleotides are TGTGCCAGCAGCCAAGACTGGGGGCTCTCGGGACTAGCGGGAGCGGTCCAGGCCGGGGAGCTGTTTTTT. This sequence encodes CASSQDWGLSGLAGAVQAGELFF.

In its sample, this clonotype was seen many times. The chain links TRBV3-1 to TRBJ1-2, with D possibly matching TRBD1 (5 bases). Trimming left V 4 bases short and J 8 bases short, with 14 bases between. Germline assignment: CDR1 LGHDT and CDR2 YNNKEL (reference sequence). This CDR3 is 13 amino acids long. The CDR3 reads CASSRRGGEGYTF. CDR3 DNA: TGTGCCAGCAGCCGCCGGGGGGGGGAAGGCTACACCTTC.

This clonotype showed up many times. The chain has TRBV19 and TRBJ2-3; 7 positions match TRBD2. The trim removed 3 bases at V and 4 bases at J, leaving 4 bases unmatched. The CDR3 extends over 14 amino acids. The V gene's germline CDR1 is LNHDA and CDR2 SQIVND (reference sequence). CDR3 sequence (DNA): TGTGCCAGTAGTATGGTGGGGAGGGCAGATACGCAGTATTTT. The encoded protein is CASSMVGRADTQYF.

There are many counts of this clonotype. V gene TRBV19 combines with J gene TRBJ2-2; either TRBD1 or TRBD2 may fit D (6 bases each). The length of the CDR3 is 15 residues. Germline loops: CDR1 LNHDA, CDR2 SQIVND (reference sequence). Trimming pared 6 bases from V and 7 bases from J, leaving 18 bases between. The CDR3 nucleotides read TGTGCCAGTAGGGGCGGTGGGGGGCGCGGCGGGGAGCTGTTTTTT. Protein: CASRGGGGRGGELFF.

The sample holds a few counts of this clonotype. The genes are TRBV28 and TRBJ2-1; D remains ambiguous. CDR1 is MDHEN and CDR2 is SYDVKM in the germline V gene. Trimming removed 8 bases from V and 7 bases from J, with 15 bases in between. The CDR3 is 13 amino acids. The CDR3 DNA sequence: TGTGCCAGCCCCCACGAGACCCCTAATGAGCAGTTCTTC. The encoded protein is CASPHETPNEQFF.

This clonotype was detected many times. This chain uses TRBV5-1 with TRBJ2-3; possible D gene TRBD1, 5 bases. Trimming stripped 3 bases from V and 0 bases from J, with 11 bases between. Per germline, CDR1 SGHRS and CDR2 YFSETQ. The CDR3 sequence is 15 residues long. CDR3 bases: TGCGCCAGCAGCTCCGTAGGGGCTAGCACAGATACGCAGTATTTT. It encodes CASSSVGASTDTQYF.

This clonotype was detected many times. A much larger clone lies one base from this, so it may be a read error. The chain recombines TRBV20-1 with TRBJ2-7; D not resolved. The CDR3 loop spans 18 amino acids. Trimming cost V 0 bases and J 1 base, with 22 bases left between them. Germline V lookup: CDR1 DFQATT, CDR2 SNEGSKA (reference sequence). The CDR3 DNA reads as TGCAGTGCTAGAGATCGTTCGAGGTCTACCGGGTTATCCTACGAGCAGTACTTC. It codes for CSARDRSRSTGLSYEQYF.

The chain links TRBV5-1 to TRBJ1-3, with 8 nucleotides matching TRBD1. Germline V gene sequence: CDR1 SGHRS, CDR2 YFSETQ. The CDR3 contains 15 residues. J gave up 6 bases and V 4 bases, and 9 bases lay outside the gene matches. CDR3 sequence: CASSPTGAHTNTIYF. CDR3 DNA: TGCGCCAGCAGCCCGACAGGGGCGCACACAAACACCATATATTTT.

Many counts were recorded for this clonotype. Sequence at one end of the junction differs from germline and may be a read error. The V and J genes are TRBV6-5 and TRBJ2-5, with D perhaps matching TRBD2 (7 bases). Germline values: CDR1 MNHEY, CDR2 SVGAGI. The CDR3 is made up of 16 amino acids. CDR3 in DNA: TGTGCCAGCAGTCACTCGGGGGGCCGGGTCCAAGAGACCCAGTACTTC. It specifies CASSHSGGRVQETQYF.

This clonotype was counted ten times or more. This chain connects TRBV18 to TRBJ2-5, with 15 bases lining up with TRBD2. The V segment lost 6 bases and the J segment 5 bases; nucleotides outside the gene matches: 4. Germline V gene data show CDR1 as KGHSH and CDR2 as LQKENI. The CDR3 is 15 residues long. This CDR3 reads CASSGLAGGLETQYF. In DNA, the CDR3 is TGTGCCAGCTCGGGACTAGCGGGAGGCCTGGAGACCCAGTACTTC. Using reference TRBV18 and TRBJ2-5 for the parts outside the CDR3, the full variable domain is NAGVMQNPRHLVRRRGQEARLRCSPMKGHSHVYWYRQLPEEGLKFMVYLQKENIIDESGMPKERFSAEFPKEGPSILRIQQVVRGDSAAYFCASSGLAGGLETQYFGPGTRLLVL.

This clonotype was recorded at least ten times. The rearrangement links TRBV20-1 to TRBJ1-2; D is uncertain. V lost 5 bases to trimming and J lost 7 bases, with 11 bases between them. The CDR3 contains 11 residues. Looked up from germline, CDR1 is DFQATT and CDR2 is SNEGSKA (reference sequence). The CDR3 sequence is CSAGLGTGYTF. The CDR3, as DNA: TGCAGTGCTGGTTTGGGCACTGGCTACACCTTC.

This clonotype has ten or more counts. The gene calls are TRBV5-1 and TRBJ1-6; a weak D match, TRBD1 (6 bases). The V gene lost 0 bases and the J gene lost 7 bases, with 11 bases spanning the gap. The germline CDR1 and CDR2 sequences are SGHRS and YFSETQ. This CDR3 has 15 amino acids. The CDR3 loop is CASSLVVTGNSPLHF. In nucleotides, the CDR3 is TGCGCCAGCAGCTTGGTCGTGACAGGAAATTCACCCCTCCACTTT.

This clonotype was detected ten times or more. This chain's CDR3 is CASSLVLGGAGELFF. CDR3 sequence (DNA): TGTGCCAGCAGCTTGGTACTCGGCGGGGCCGGGGAGCTGTTTTTT. The chain carries TRBV5-6 and TRBJ2-2; D is possibly TRBD2 (6 bases). The V gene lost 0 bases and the J gene lost 6 bases, with 12 bases spanning the gap. Germline assignment: CDR1 SGHDT and CDR2 YYEEEE. The length of the CDR3 is 15 residues.